This T cell receptor beta chain emerged from a study of OX40 agonist ivuxolimab in advanced cancers. Between the trimmed V and J ends, which lost 6 bases and 7 bases, there was a span of 21 bases. The CDR3 totals 15 residues. In germline, CDR1 is SGHTA, CDR2 FQGNSA. In regard to this clone: As yet, its antigen is unknown.

Only in-frame clones appear in the TCRdb table, and some are missing; sequencing was by immunoSEQ multiplex PCR. The table lists about 56,000 clones, 85% to 90% of them singletons. The study's findings and limits: CD8+ T cells showed, on average, more clonal expansion than CD4+ cells.

The sample consisted of CD4+ or CD8+ T cells sorted from blood, taken in a trial of the OX40 agonist ivuxolimab. This chain links TRBV7-2 with TRBJ1-2; D is unresolved. The receptor was isolated from an adult with an advanced solid tumor such as melanoma, head and neck, liver or kidney cancer. The CDR3: CASRFIELNYGGYTF. The CDR3 nucleotides read TGTGCCAGCAGATTTATTGAGTTGAACTATGGTGGCTACACCTTC.